Listed below are T cell receptor beta chains from one sample, sequenced in a study of blood T cell repertoires in COVID-19. Only in-frame clones appear in the TCRdb table, and some are missing; sequencing was by immunoSEQ multiplex PCR. Among under 70,000 clones listed, around nine tenths were seen once. The sequenced sample consisted of peripheral blood. The receptors were gathered from a man between 50 and 59 years old with acute or convalescent COVID-19. CDR3s include the opening cysteine and the closing phenylalanine or tryptophan. D genes are given only for firm matches. A clone size is listed for some rows: how often the clone was seen (once, few, many), or a class if it is expanded.

CDR3 DNA	CDR3 protein	V gene	J gene	D gene	clone size
TGTGCCAGCATCTCAGGTTCGGCAGGGGACACCATATATTTT	CASISGSAGDTIYF	TRBV7-9	TRBJ1-3	-	-
TGTGCCAGCAGCCCAACAAGTTGGGACAGGGCACCCGGTCCGTCACCCCTCCACTTT	CASSPTSWDRAPGPSPLHF	TRBV9	TRBJ1-6	TRBD1	-
TGCGCCAGCAGCTTGGGAGCCCTCTACGAGCAGTACTTC	CASSLGALYEQYF	TRBV5-1	TRBJ2-7	-	-
TGTGCCAGCAGCCGACCCACTAGCGTCTACAATGAGCAGTTCTTC	CASSRPTSVYNEQFF	TRBV7-8	TRBJ2-1	TRBD2	-
TGTGCCAGCAGTCCCCGGACTCAGGCGAATTCACCCCTCCACTTT	CASSPRTQANSPLHF	TRBV6-5	TRBJ1-6	-	-
TGTGCCAGCAGGCTTAGGAGCGGGGGCACAGATACGCAGTATTTT	CASRLRSGGTDTQYF	TRBV28	TRBJ2-3	TRBD2	-
TGTGCCAGTAGTGGAGGCGGGGTTTTAGCGGGTTCCTACAATGAGCAGTTCTTC	CASSGGGVLAGSYNEQFF	TRBV19	TRBJ2-1	TRBD2	-
TGTGCCAGCAGTAACGGTATCAATTCACCCCTCCACTTT	CASSNGINSPLHF	TRBV6-5	TRBJ1-6	-	-
TGTGCCAGCAGCCCCGTCCGGGACAGGGGGTTTCAGACTGAAGCTTTCTTT	CASSPVRDRGFQTEAFF	TRBV13	TRBJ1-1	TRBD1	-
TGTGCCAGTAGTATAAGTCCGGTTAAGAACACTGAAGCTTTCTTT	CASSISPVKNTEAFF	TRBV19	TRBJ1-1	-	-
TGTGCCAGTAGACTATCGAGGGGGCATGACACCGGGGAGCTGTTTTTT	CASRLSRGHDTGELFF	TRBV19	TRBJ2-2	TRBD1	once
TGTGCCAGCAGCAGATCTACCGGGGACAGTCGAAAACTGTTTTTT	CASSRSTGDSRKLFF	TRBV7-2	TRBJ1-4	TRBD1	-
TGTGCCAGCAGTGAACCAGGGGGCTCCTACGAGCAGTACTTC	CASSEPGGSYEQYF	TRBV6-1	TRBJ2-7	TRBD1	-
TGCGCCAGCAGCTTGCAGGGGGACGGCACTGAAGCTTTCTTT	CASSLQGDGTEAFF	TRBV5-1	TRBJ1-1	TRBD1	-
TGTGCCAGCAGCCCTAGGGGGAACTCTAACTATGGCTACACCTTC	CASSPRGNSNYGYTF	TRBV16	TRBJ1-2	-	once
TGTGCCAGCAGCCAAGATATGAATGAGCAGTTCTTC	CASSQDMNEQFF	TRBV3-1/TRBV3-2	TRBJ2-1	-	-